A selection of T cell receptor beta chains follows, all from one sample in a study of T cell responses to AZD1222 COVID-19 vaccine. TCRdb keeps only in-frame clones here, not all; method: immunoSEQ multiplex PCR. The sample has 150,000 or so clones; around 89% are singletons. Source: peripheral blood, taken on day 0 of AZD1222 vaccination. The receptors come from an adult in good health. The CDR3 runs from the conserved cysteine through the conserved F or W. A D gene is named only where the DNA matches it firmly. Expanded clones get a size class; other rows say once, few or many, or leave the size out.

v_call,j_call,clone_size,d_call,cdr3_aa,cdr3_nt
TRBV10-3,TRBJ1-4,-,-,CAISESGIPNEKLFF,TGTGCCATCAGTGAGTCCGGGATACCTAATGAAAAACTGTTTTTT
TRBV7-2,TRBJ2-5,-,TRBD2,CASSSRLAGGQETQYF,TGTGCCAGCAGTTCAAGACTAGCGGGGGGCCAAGAGACCCAGTACTTC
TRBV13,TRBJ1-5,-,-,CASSLGGSGQPQHF,TGTGCCAGCAGCTTAGGGGGATCTGGCCAGCCCCAGCATTTT
TRBV6-5,TRBJ2-2,-,-,CASTGGDQNTGELFF,TGTGCCAGCACCGGTGGGGACCAGAACACCGGGGAGCTGTTTTTT
TRBV29-1,TRBJ1-2,-,TRBD1,CSVLGQGDYGYTF,TGCAGCGTACTTGGACAGGGTGACTATGGCTACACCTTC
TRBV3-1/TRBV3-2,TRBJ2-1,-,-,CASSQRMVPYNEQFF,TGTGCCAGCAGCCAAAGAATGGTTCCCTACAATGAGCAGTTCTTC
TRBV18,TRBJ1-1,-,-,CASSPSRDTEAFF,TGTGCCAGCTCACCATCCAGGGACACTGAAGCTTTCTTT
TRBV5-1,TRBJ2-5,-,-,CASSLWDRQETQYF,TGCGCCAGCAGCTTGTGGGACCGCCAAGAGACCCAGTACTTC
TRBV27,TRBJ2-7,-,TRBD2,CASSSPRRERDKLYEQYF,TGTGCCAGCAGTTCCCCACGAAGAGAGCGGGATAAACTCTACGAGCAGTACTTC
TRBV6-5,TRBJ2-2,-,TRBD1,CASRAGQVNTGELFF,TGTGCCAGCAGGGCCGGACAGGTTAACACCGGGGAGCTGTTTTTT
TRBV7-2,TRBJ1-2,-,TRBD1,CASSSDRGPYGYTF,TGTGCCAGCAGCTCGGACAGGGGGCCCTATGGCTACACCTTC
TRBV25-1,TRBJ1-5,-,-,CASSESQSNQPQHF,TGTGCCAGCAGTGAATCACAGTCAAATCAGCCCCAGCATTTT
TRBV7-6,TRBJ2-5,-,-,CASSLVGRGEETQYF,TGTGCCAGCAGCTTAGTGGGCAGGGGTGAGGAGACCCAGTACTTC
TRBV7-9,TRBJ2-5,-,-,CASSLLQGQETQYF,TGTGCCAGCAGCTTATTGCAGGGACAAGAGACCCAGTACTTC
TRBV5-4,TRBJ2-7,-,-,CASSFRTNSYEQYF,TGTGCCAGCAGCTTCAGGACTAACTCCTACGAGCAGTACTTC
TRBV11-2,TRBJ2-7,-,TRBD1,CASSLGQGQYEQYF,TGTGCCAGCAGCTTGGGACAGGGACAGTACGAGCAGTACTTC
TRBV12-3/TRBV12-4,TRBJ1-6,-,TRBD1,CASSRGRGTHF,TGTGCCAGCAGTCGGGGCAGGGGGACCCACTTT
TRBV7-2,TRBJ1-1,-,-,CASSLGAFPMNTEAFF,TGTGCCAGCAGTCTGGGGGCCTTTCCCATGAACACTGAAGCTTTCTTT
TRBV7-2,TRBJ1-2,-,-,CASSLVREHSYGYTF,TGTGCCAGCAGCTTAGTTCGCGAACACTCCTATGGCTACACCTTC
TRBV27,TRBJ2-1,-,-,CASSLSLPNEQFF,TGTGCCAGCAGTTTATCACTGCCCAATGAGCAGTTCTTC
TRBV9,TRBJ2-7,-,-,CASSVSPLPTYEQYF,TGTGCCAGCAGCGTATCTCCCCTACCTACCTACGAGCAGTACTTC
TRBV7-3,TRBJ2-5,-,-,CASSPFRGQETQYF,TGTGCCAGCAGCCCATTCCGGGGCCAAGAGACCCAGTACTTC
TRBV6-2/TRBV6-3,TRBJ2-3,-,TRBD2,CASRLGGEPRDTQYF,TGTGCCAGCCGCCTGGGGGGGGAGCCTAGAGATACGCAGTATTTT
TRBV3-1/TRBV3-2,TRBJ2-7,-,TRBD1,CASSQAQGIRYEQYF,TGTGCCAGCAGCCAAGCACAGGGGATTCGCTACGAGCAGTACTTC
TRBV6-5,TRBJ1-6,-,-,CASSWTVRTPNSPLHF,TGTGCCAGCAGTTGGACCGTAAGGACCCCAAATTCACCCCTCCACTTT
TRBV6-2/TRBV6-3,TRBJ2-3,-,-,CASSYFRLGMWGSTDTQYF,TGTGCCAGCAGTTACTTTCGGCTTGGGATGTGGGGCAGCACAGATACGCAGTATTTT
TRBV9,TRBJ2-1,-,-,CASSLVAGSGNEQFF,TGTGCCAGCAGCCTAGTGGCGGGGTCGGGTAATGAGCAGTTCTTC
TRBV4-2,TRBJ1-2,-,-,CASSQVSDGYTF,TGTGCCAGCAGCCAAGTTTCGGATGGCTACACCTTC
TRBV6-5,TRBJ2-2,-,-,CATKGDNTGELFF,TGTGCCACCAAGGGGGATAACACCGGGGAGCTGTTTTTT
TRBV4-2,TRBJ1-3,-,-,CASSQASGGRNTIYF,TGTGCCAGCAGCCAAGCGTCCGGGGGCCGAAACACCATATATTTT
TRBV6-5,TRBJ2-2,few,-,CASSNQGTGELFF,TGTGCCAGCAGTAACCAGGGGACCGGGGAGCTGTTTTTT
TRBV14,TRBJ1-1,-,-,CASSPRLNTEAFF,TGTGCCAGCAGCCCCAGGTTGAACACTGAAGCTTTCTTT
TRBV10-3,TRBJ2-7,once,-,CAISQAVSRLGEQYF,TGTGCCATCAGCCAAGCGGTCAGCCGGCTTGGTGAGCAGTACTTC
TRBV18,TRBJ2-7,-,TRBD2,CASSPAGSGRDEQYF,TGTGCCAGCTCACCAGCCGGCTCTGGGAGGGACGAGCAGTACTTC
TRBV5-6,TRBJ2-1,-,-,CASSLGVASSYNEQFF,TGTGCCAGCAGCTTGGGCGTGGCGAGCTCCTACAATGAGCAGTTCTTC
TRBV21-1,TRBJ2-1,-,-,CASSTRLAGGPPGSEQFF,TGTGCCAGCAGCACGCGACTAGCGGGGGGCCCCCCGGGATCTGAGCAGTTCTTC
TRBV4-1,TRBJ2-1,once,-,CASSQGPYNEQFF,TGCGCCAGCAGCCAGGGACCCTACAATGAGCAGTTCTTC
TRBV3-1/TRBV3-2,TRBJ2-4,-,-,CASSQEGGAGKNIQYF,TGTGCCAGCAGCCAGGAGGGGGGGGCTGGCAAAAACATTCAGTACTTC
TRBV25-1,TRBJ1-1,-,TRBD1,CASRPTGVNTEAFF,TGTGCCAGCAGACCGACAGGGGTGAACACTGAAGCTTTCTTT
TRBV4-3,TRBJ1-4,-,TRBD1,CASSQALQQGGIDEKLFF,TGCGCCAGCAGCCAAGCATTACAACAGGGGGGAATTGATGAAAAACTGTTTTTT
TRBV5-1,TRBJ2-1,-,TRBD1,CASSVPQGNYNEQFF,TGCGCCAGCAGCGTGCCACAGGGGAACTACAATGAGCAGTTCTTC
TRBV5-1,TRBJ2-7,few,-,CASSTGGTNSYEQYF,TGCGCCAGCAGCACGGGCGGGACCAACTCCTACGAGCAGTACTTC
TRBV7-2,TRBJ2-5,-,TRBD2,CASSLGLAGVQETQYF,TGTGCCAGCAGCTTAGGACTAGCGGGGGTCCAAGAGACCCAGTACTTC
TRBV5-1,TRBJ2-7,-,TRBD1,CASSWVIGTGTYEQYF,TGCGCCAGCAGCTGGGTTATTGGGACAGGGACGTACGAGCAGTACTTC
TRBV7-8,TRBJ1-6,-,-,CATAGAFNSPLHF,TGTGCCACCGCAGGGGCATTTAATTCACCCCTCCACTTT
TRBV2,TRBJ1-1,-,-,CASTVGLRGLNTEAFF,TGTGCCAGCACGGTGGGGTTAAGAGGGTTGAACACTGAAGCTTTCTTT
TRBV2,TRBJ2-7,once,-,CASSEGRLYEQYF,TGTGCCAGCAGTGAAGGCAGGCTCTACGAGCAGTACTTC
TRBV6-5,TRBJ2-1,-,-,CASRKQGGLIDEQFF,TGTGCCAGCAGAAAACAGGGGGGGTTGATCGATGAGCAGTTCTTC
TRBV9,TRBJ1-4,-,TRBD1,CASSVDPGTVNEKLFF,TGTGCCAGCAGCGTAGACCCCGGGACAGTTAATGAAAAACTGTTTTTT